This T cell receptor (beta chain) was documented in a study of CD8+ T cells in alopecia areata. On the study more broadly: It was approximately 7-11-week-old female C3H/HeJ mice that received skin from approximately 6-13-month-old C3H/HeJ graft donors with spontaneous alopecia. Study observations and caveats: In scalp samples, resident alphabeta T cells of normal skin are also sequenced. Across lesional scalp, and particularly alopecia totalis/universalis, clonality surpassed that of normal scalp. Mice showed clearer TCR sharing than patients did, a gap that was possibly HLA-related.

Germline values: CDR1 NSQYPW, CDR2 LRSPGD (reference sequence). The CDR3 has 14 amino acids. V was trimmed by 0 bases and J by 4 bases, leaving 9 bases between them. Sorting used CD4, CD8alpha, NKG2D, NKG2ACE and other markers on pooled cutaneous lymph node cells. This clone was seen repeatedly, ten times or more. The antigen remains unidentified. These gene names are mouse names. Coverage ceases 4 residues before the CDR3 finishes, and the germline J gene fills in the end. Following RNA extraction, reverse transcription yielded cDNA that acted as the sequencing template. Repertoires were generated with immunoSEQ multiplex PCR, while TCRdb's copy carries only in-frame clones and drops some. The repertoire consists of 15,000 to 20,000 clones, none detected only once.

Sequencing was carried out using CD8+ T cells sorted from a lymph node. The rearrangement joins TRBV1 to TRBJ1-2, with a possible D match to TRBD1 (5 bases). The TCR was taken from a C3H/HeJ mouse with alopecia areata. The MHC haplotype of the strain is H2-k. The CDR3 region is CTCSADRDGSDYTF. CDR3 DNA, as far as it was read: TGCACCTGCAGTGCAGACAGGGACGGCTCC.